This TCR beta chain emerged from a study of CD8 T cells in ankylosing spondylitis. Deletions cut 4 bases from V and 6 bases from J, with 11 bases between. Germline V gene data show CDR1 as MNHEY and CDR2 as SVGAGI. The CDR3 is 13 residues long. Study observations and caveats: Clones tied to disease were said to be significantly enriched in matched ankylosing spondylitis synovial fluid. A motif in TCR beta, a set of fewer than ten highly homologous variants, appeared characteristic of ankylosing spondylitis blood. Disease-associated clones were CD8+ and fairly uncommon in peripheral blood.

This clonotype appeared a single time. What it binds is unknown. TCRdb called the 5' RACE reads again in MiXCR, with one record for every CDR3 protein. The sample comprises 200,000 to 300,000 distinct CDR3 sequences, under 30% of which are singletons, and 0.5% to 0.65% rests with the top ten. This rearrangement joins TRBV6-5 to TRBJ2-3; weak D call: TRBD2 (5 bases). The specimen sequenced was blood, either unsorted or a sorted T cell fraction (not recorded which). This clonotype was sampled from a male donor with ankylosing spondylitis or in good health (not recorded which). The chain's CDR3 is CASSWTAPDTQYF. The CDR3, as DNA: TGTGCCAGCAGTTGGACTGCTCCCGATACGCAGTATTTT.